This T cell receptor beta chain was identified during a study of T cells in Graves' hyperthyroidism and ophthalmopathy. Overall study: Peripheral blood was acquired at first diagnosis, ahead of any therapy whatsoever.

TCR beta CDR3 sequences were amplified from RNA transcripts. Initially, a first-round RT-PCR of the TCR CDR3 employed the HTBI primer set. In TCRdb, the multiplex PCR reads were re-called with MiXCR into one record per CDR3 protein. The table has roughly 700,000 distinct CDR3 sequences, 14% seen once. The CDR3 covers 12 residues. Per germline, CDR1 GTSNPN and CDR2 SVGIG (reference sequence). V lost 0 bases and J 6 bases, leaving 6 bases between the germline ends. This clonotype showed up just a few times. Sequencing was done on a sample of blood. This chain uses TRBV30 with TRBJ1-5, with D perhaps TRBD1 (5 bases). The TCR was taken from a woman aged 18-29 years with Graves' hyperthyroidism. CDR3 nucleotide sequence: TGTGCCTGGAGTGTCGGGACTCAGCCCCAGCATTTT. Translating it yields CAWSVGTQPQHF.